This T cell receptor (beta chain) was recovered during a study of shared clonotypes between healthy human individuals. Study context: Those who served as donors were a couple of women and a few men between the ages of 18 and 49.

Worth noting for this clone: Its cognate antigen is unknown.

Study-level findings and limits: Sorted-subset sequencing was shown by rarefaction to be incomplete despite large depth. Naive subsets usually exceeded memory subsets in estimated richness.

The table came from immunoSEQ multiplex PCR; TCRdb's copy has only in-frame clones and leaves some out. The table has roughly 2.6 million clones, around nine tenths seen once. This TCR came from a man between 18 and 35 years old in good health. The sample comprised naive CD4+ T cells sorted from blood. Sample subset: CD45RA+ positively selected.

The CDR3 DNA reads TGTGCCAGCAGCCGGCTAGCGGGAGGGCCGTCCTACGAGCAGTACTTC. Encoded protein: CASSRLAGGPSYEQYF. The gene calls are TRBV14 and TRBJ2-7; 12 bases fit TRBD2. This CDR3 has 16 residues. Germline assignment: CDR1 SGHDN and CDR2 FVKESK. V lost 4 bases and J lost 1; bases outside the gene matches: 5.